Each of the 16 T cell receptor beta chains below was sequenced from the same sample in a study of T cell repertoires in cytomegalovirus infection. TCRdb recomputed calls from the reads with MiXCR, one row per CDR3 protein. The sample carries approximately 200,000 distinct CDR3 sequences, 22% recorded once. The specimen was CD8+ T cells from PBMCs. The source is a human donor in good health (CMV status not recorded). Some clones in this sample may be carry-over from other donors' samples.

This clonotype was detected only a few times. The chain has TRBV6-2 or TRBV6-3 and TRBJ1-1; D might be TRBD1 (6 bases). Trimming shortened V by 8 bases and J by 8 bases, and 12 bases separated the two germline ends. From germline, CDR1 is MNHEY and CDR2 SVGEGT. CDR3 size: 11 residues. CDR3 coding DNA: TGTGCCAGCTCAAGGGACAAGGAAGCTTTCTTT. It codes for CASSRDKEAFF.

This clonotype was seen a few times. The chain uses TRBV12-3 or TRBV12-4 and TRBJ1-1; D not resolved. The CDR3 consists of 11 residues. V was trimmed by 3 bases and J by 7 bases, leaving 6 bases between them. CDR3 coding DNA: TGTGCCAGCAGTTTGAGTGTTGAAGCTTTCTTT. Its protein product is CASSLSVEAFF.

Details on this clonotype: The germline gene is not matched at one end of the junction; a read error may be the cause. The chain links TRBV7-2 to TRBJ1-2; D remains ambiguous. Per the germline V gene, CDR1 is SGHTA and CDR2 is FQGNSA. The CDR3 length is 14 residues. In DNA, the CDR3 is TGTGCCAGCAGCGCCATTGAAGGGCACTATGGCTACGCCTTC. This sequence encodes CASSAIEGHYGYAF.

This chain uses TRBV9 with TRBJ1-4; possible D gene TRBD1, 5 bases. Germline V lookup: CDR1 SGDLS, CDR2 YYNGEE. The CDR3 has 14 amino acids. V was pared by 3 bases and J by 8 bases, with 14 bases between. The CDR3 reads CASSGGDGGEKLFF. The CDR3 coding sequence is TGTGCCAGCAGCGGAGGGGACGGTGGGGAAAAACTGTTTTTT. The full variable domain, its missing parts supplied by reference TRBV9 and TRBJ1-4, is DSGVTQTPKHLITATGQRVTLRCSPRSGDLSVYWYQQSLDQGLQFLIQYYNGEERAKGNILERFSAQQFPDLHSELNLSSLELGDSALYFCASSGGDGGEKLFFGSGTQLSVL.

This clonotype appeared a few times. This chain connects TRBV7-9 to TRBJ1-4; D unclear. Germline CDR1 and CDR2: SEHNR and FQNEAQ (reference sequence). The V end was cut by 3 bases, the J end by 0 bases, with 11 bases between. This CDR3 is 16 amino acids long. This CDR3 reads CASSFQSGATNEKLFF. The CDR3 nucleotides are TGTGCCAGCAGCTTCCAATCAGGTGCAACTAATGAAAAACTGTTTTTT.

This clonotype was seen only a few times. The J gene is TRBJ2-3, the V gene TRBV10-3; 7 bases fit TRBD2. Germline assignment: CDR1 ENHRY and CDR2 SYGVKD. This CDR3 comprises 15 residues. V trimming: 6 bases; J trimming: 2 bases; junction bases outside the gene matches: 8. The CDR3 DNA is TGTGCCATCAGCCCCGAGCTAGCGGCCACAGATACGCAGTATTTT. Protein product: CAISPELAATDTQYF.

In this sample, this clonotype turned up many times. At one boundary the junction diverges from the germline segment, which might be a read error. The chain recombines TRBV5-1 with TRBJ2-3; D may match TRBD1 or TRBD2 (5 bases each). Germline V lookup: CDR1 SGHRS, CDR2 YFSETQ. The CDR3 loop spans 16 amino acids. The CDR3 spells CASSLVRGPSTDTQYF. CDR3 sequence (DNA): TGTGCCAGCAGCTTAGTCCGGGGCCCTAGCACAGATACGCAGTATTTT.

The CDR3 reads CASSWTGLEQFF. CDR3 bases: TGTGCCAGCAGCTGGACAGGGTTAGAGCAGTTCTTC. The chain recombines TRBV5-5 with TRBJ2-1; 8 bases map to TRBD1. The CDR3 totals 12 residues. Germline V gives CDR1 SGHKS, CDR2 YYEKEE (reference sequence). V trimming: 3 bases; J trimming: 10 bases; junction bases outside the gene matches: 3.

At least ten counts were recorded for this clonotype. The genes are TRBV7-8 and TRBJ2-2; 8 nucleotides match TRBD2. The CDR3 runs to 17 residues. V shed 2 bases and J 0 bases; nucleotides not matched to a gene: 5. CDR1 and CDR2 from the germline V gene are SGHVS and FQNEAQ. The CDR3 nucleotides read TGTGCCAGCAGCTTACTGGGCGGGGGGCCGAACACCGGGGAGCTGTTTTTT. The encoded protein is CASSLLGGGPNTGELFF. The variable domain in full, completed from reference TRBV7-8 and TRBJ2-2, reads GAGVSQSPRYKVAKRGQDVALRCDPISGHVSLFWYQQALGQGPEFLTYFQNEAQLDKSGLPSDRFFAERPEGSVSTLKIQRTQQEDSAVYLCASSLLGGGPNTGELFFGEGSRLTVL.

This clonotype has just a few counts. The chain is built from TRBV4-1 and TRBJ2-7; TRBD2 matches 13 bases. This CDR3 region has 15 residues. Germline V CDR1 and CDR2: MGHRA, YSYEKL. The trim removed 2 bases at V and 6 bases at J, leaving 4 bases unmatched. The CDR3 here is CASSQSRTSGSEQYF. In nucleotides, the CDR3 is TGCGCCAGCAGCCAATCCCGGACTAGCGGGAGCGAGCAGTACTTC.

In this sample, this clonotype turned up a few times. The chain couples TRBV7-9 to TRBJ2-7; 9 nucleotides agree with TRBD1. The CDR3 totals 14 residues. V lost 5 bases to trimming and J lost 5 bases; unmatched junction nucleotides: 7. Germline V gives CDR1 SEHNR, CDR2 FQNEAQ (reference sequence). CDR3 residues: CASSAGQGENEQYF. CDR3 DNA sequence: TGTGCCAGCAGCGCGGGACAGGGAGAGAACGAGCAGTACTTC.

This clonotype was observed at least ten times. This sequence joins TRBV28 and TRBJ1-4, with a possible D match to TRBD1 (6 bases). The V gene's germline CDR1 is MDHEN and CDR2 SYDVKM. The CDR3 length is 13 residues. Trimming took off 8 bases at V and 2 bases at J, with 9 bases between the two ends. The DNA for the CDR3 is TGTGCCAGCGGCAGGGGCACTAATGAAAAACTGTTTTTT. This encodes CASGRGTNEKLFF.

This clonotype was seen only a few times. The gene calls are TRBV7-8 and TRBJ2-1, with 7 nucleotides matching TRBD1. The V gene's germline CDR1 is SGHVS and CDR2 FQNEAQ. V was clipped by 5 bases and J by 3 bases; unmatched bases: 7. The CDR3 runs 15 residues. The CDR3 coding sequence is TGTGCCAGCAGCCTCGACAGGGTTCTCTACAATGAGCAGTTCTTC. Translating it yields CASSLDRVLYNEQFF.

A few counts support this clonotype. The chain recombines TRBV30 with TRBJ1-1; D not certain. The CDR3 is 15 residues long. Germline V gene lookup returns CDR1 GTSNPN and CDR2 SVGIG (reference sequence). The V gene lost 0 bases and the J gene lost 4 bases, with 15 bases spanning the gap. CDR3 protein: CAWSVGTDWGTEAFF. Written as DNA, the CDR3 is TGTGCCTGGAGTGTAGGAACAGACTGGGGCACTGAAGCTTTCTTT.

This clonotype was found a few times. V gene TRBV29-1 combines with J gene TRBJ2-2; D gene uncertain. V lost 1 base and J 1 base, leaving 7 bases between the germline ends. CDR1 and CDR2 from the germline V gene are SQVTM and ANQGSEA. The CDR3 totals 14 residues. This CDR3 reads CSVEGGGNTGELFF. The CDR3 DNA reads as TGCAGCGTTGAAGGTGGTGGGAACACCGGGGAGCTGTTTTTT.

This clonotype occurred a few times. The J gene is TRBJ2-1, the V gene TRBV12-3 or TRBV12-4; 8 bases line up with TRBD2. The CDR3 sequence is 16 residues long. With 3 bases clipped from V and 3 bases from J, the junction kept 7 bases outside the gene matches. The CDR3 reads CASSFLGTSYYNEQFF. Written as DNA, the CDR3 is TGTGCCAGCAGTTTCCTCGGGACTAGTTACTACAATGAGCAGTTCTTC.